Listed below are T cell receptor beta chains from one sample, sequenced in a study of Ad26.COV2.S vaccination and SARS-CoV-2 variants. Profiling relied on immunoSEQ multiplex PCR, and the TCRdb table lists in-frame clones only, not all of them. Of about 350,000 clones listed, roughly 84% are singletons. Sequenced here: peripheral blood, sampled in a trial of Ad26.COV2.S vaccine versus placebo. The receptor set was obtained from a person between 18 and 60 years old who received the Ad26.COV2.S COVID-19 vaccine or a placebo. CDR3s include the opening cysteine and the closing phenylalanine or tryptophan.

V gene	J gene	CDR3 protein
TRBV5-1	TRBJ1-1	CASSNSIRTTGTEAFF
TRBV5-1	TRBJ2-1	CASSFSTGDNEQFF
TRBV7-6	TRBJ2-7	CASSLGGGSYEQYF
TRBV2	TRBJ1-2	CASSRGRGLLNYGYTF
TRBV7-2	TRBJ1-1	CASRLNNRGWNTEAFF
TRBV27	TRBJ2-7	CASSFGGYEQYF
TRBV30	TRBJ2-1	CAWDRTSGGNEQFF
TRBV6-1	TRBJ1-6	CASSEHGSPLHF
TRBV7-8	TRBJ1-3	CASSLNGLSGNTIYF
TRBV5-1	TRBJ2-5	CASSLAGGRQETQYF
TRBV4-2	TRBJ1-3	CASSQSPTGAGNTIYF
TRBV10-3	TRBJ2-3	CAISTRGHGTDTQYF
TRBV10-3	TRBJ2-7	CAIAIVSYEQYF
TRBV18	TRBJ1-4	CASSLLHRQERASEKLFF
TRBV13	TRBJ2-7	CASSLGLAGGLSSYEQYF
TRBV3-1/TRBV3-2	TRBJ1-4	CASSRLYGQPNEKLFF
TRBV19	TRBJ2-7	CASSGTLDSSYEQYF
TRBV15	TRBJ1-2	CATSRVRDRNHYGYTF
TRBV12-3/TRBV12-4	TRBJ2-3	CASSLRGTDTQYF
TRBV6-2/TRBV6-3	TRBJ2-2	CASSKTGANTGELFF
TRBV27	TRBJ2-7	CASSLWGDSSYEQYF
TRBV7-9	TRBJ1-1	CASSQPGATEAFF
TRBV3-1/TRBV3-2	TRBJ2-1	CASSQASHNEQFF
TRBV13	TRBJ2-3	CASSFGGTPDTQYF
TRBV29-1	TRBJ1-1	CSVERGLNTEAFF
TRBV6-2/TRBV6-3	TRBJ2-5	CASSYSIARVETQYF
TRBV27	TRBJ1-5	CASSVRSADNNQPQHF
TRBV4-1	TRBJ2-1	CASSELSSSYNEQFF
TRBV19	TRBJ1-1	CASSSTLNTEAFF
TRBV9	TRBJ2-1	CASSQRLAGGYNEQFF
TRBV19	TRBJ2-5	CASSRVGETQYF
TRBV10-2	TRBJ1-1	CASSAGLNTEAFF
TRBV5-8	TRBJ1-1	CASSPIATEAFF